This T cell receptor (beta chain) comes out of a study of shared clonotypes between healthy human individuals. Assay: immunoSEQ multiplex PCR; the TCRdb copy retains only in-frame clones and omits some. The table has about 2.2 million clones, over 85% seen once. Trimming removed 4 bases from V and 2 bases from J, with 6 bases in between. Germline-derived CDR1 and CDR2 are MNHEY and SMNVEV (reference sequence). The CDR3 has 12 residues. Positively selected for CCR7, the CD45RO-negative cells used as naive CD8 cells excluded terminally differentiated effector memory CD45RA+ cells. This chain links TRBV27 with TRBJ2-7; D is undetermined. Source material: naive CD8+ T cells from PBMCs. The receptor was derived from a young man in good health. Some clones in this sample may be carry-over from other donors' samples. CDR3 nucleotides: TGTGCCAGCAGTTCCCAAACCTACGAGCAGTACTTC. Its translation: CASSSQTYEQYF.